These 4 T cell receptor beta chains came from one sample sequenced in a study of CXCR3-negative and CXCR3-positive naive CD8 T cells. Each TRB cDNA library was prepared by 5' RACE (with UMI labels). TCRdb re-called the 5' RACE reads and gives one entry per CDR3 protein, without DNA. This sample contains some 110,000 distinct CDR3 sequences. The antigens of these receptors remain unknown. Findings and limits, study-wide: The study found more hydrophobic TRB CDR3s in CXCR3-positive naive cells than in CXCR3-negative naive cells.

The sample comprised naive CXCR3+ CD8+ T cells from blood. Stated subset: CD45RO-CCR7+CD27+CD95- naive CD8+ T cells expressing CXCR3 (TNR3+). Receptors originate from a human donor in good health. Some clones in this sample may be carry-over from other donors' samples.

This rearrangement joins TRBV7-9 to TRBJ2-5; TCRdb gives TRBD2 as the D gene, but with no DNA this cannot be confirmed. This CDR3 has 15 residues. CDR1 is SEHNR and CDR2 is FQNEAQ in the germline V gene (reference sequence). CDR3 residues: CASSLVDSGFGTQYF.

The J gene is TRBJ2-1, the V gene TRBV5-1; TCRdb reports TRBD1, a call that lacks DNA to check it against. Germline V CDR1 and CDR2: SGHRS, YFSETQ. The CDR3 covers 17 residues. CDR3 loop: CASFFGGQAGSYNEQFF.

The J gene is TRBJ1-1, the V gene TRBV9. The CDR3 is made up of 14 amino acids. Germline CDR1 is SGDLS and CDR2 is YYNGEE. CDR3 sequence: CASSVDDTNTEAFF.

The rearrangement links TRBV27 to TRBJ2-7; TCRdb calls TRBD1, which cannot be checked without DNA. Germline CDR1 MNHEY, CDR2 SMNVEV (reference sequence). This CDR3 contains 15 residues. The CDR3 spells CASSPRTGEPYEQYF.